These 15 T cell receptor beta chains came from one sample sequenced in a study of Graves' ophthalmopathy and Graves' hyperthyroidism. Amplifying from RNA transcripts, the study obtained TCR beta CDR3 regions. Amplification began with first-round RT-PCR using HTBI primers, then second-round multiplex PCR was performed. One entry per CDR3 protein results from TCRdb running MiXCR on the multiplex PCR reads. The repertoire holds about 380,000 distinct CDR3 sequences, approximately 15% seen once, with about 7.3% in the top ten. Sequenced input: peripheral blood. These receptors originate from a woman between 18 and 29 years old with stable Graves' hyperthyroidism.

This clonotype came up many times. This chain connects TRBV4-2 to TRBJ1-2; 10 nucleotides agree with TRBD1. The CDR3 runs 17 residues. Germline V gene data show CDR1 as LGHNA and CDR2 as YNFKEQ. J lost 4 bases, V lost 5 bases, and 13 bases had no gene match. The CDR3 protein is CASSAPIRDRGAYGYTF. The CDR3 DNA reads TGTGCCAGCAGCGCGCCGATCCGGGACAGGGGCGCCTATGGCTACACCTTC.

The sample holds a few counts of this clonotype. V is TRBV5-6 and J is TRBJ2-7; D is ambiguous. With 2 bases removed from V and 1 base from J, the gap between germline ends came to 7 bases. This CDR3 contains 13 residues. The germline CDR1 and CDR2 sequences are SGHDT and YYEEEE. Written as DNA, the CDR3 is TGTGCCAGCAGCTTCTACCGATCCTACGAGCAGTACTTC. Its translation is CASSFYRSYEQYF.

This clonotype came up many times. The chain is built from TRBV7-3 and TRBJ1-1; 9 nucleotides line up with TRBD1. V shed 10 bases and J 0 bases; nucleotides not matched to a gene: 3. CDR3 length equals 13 residues. CDR1 is SGHTA, CDR2 FQGTGA, per germline. DNA of the CDR3: TGTGCCACCGGACAGGGGATGAACACTGAAGCTTTCTTT. Protein product: CATGQGMNTEAFF.

In its sample, this clonotype was seen a few times. The CDR3 loop is CASSPLTGASNQPQHF. In DNA, the CDR3 is TGTGCCAGCTCACCCTTAACAGGGGCAAGCAATCAGCCCCAGCATTTT. The chain is built from TRBV18 and TRBJ1-5; TRBD1 aligns across 7 bases. This CDR3 has 16 amino acids. Germline V gene sequence: CDR1 KGHSH, CDR2 LQKENI. With V trimmed by 3 bases and J by 1 base, 6 bases remained unmatched.

This clonotype came up many times. DNA for the CDR3: TGTGCCAGCAAGCGTCGGACCGATTATAATTCACCCCTCCACTTT. As protein: CASKRRTDYNSPLHF. The J gene is TRBJ1-6, the V gene TRBV14; the D is unclear. Germline assignment: CDR1 SGHDN and CDR2 FVKESK. This CDR3 is built from 15 residues. Trimming removed 7 bases at V and 4 bases at J, with 14 bases between.

The chain couples TRBV19 to TRBJ1-5, with a possible D match to TRBD1 (5 bases). The germline gives CDR1 LNHDA, CDR2 SQIVND (reference sequence). CDR3 length: 13 residues. V gave up 10 bases and J gave up 7 bases, with 17 bases separating them. CDR3 loop: CATTDTGGQPQHF. The DNA for the CDR3 is TGTGCCACCACGGACACGGGAGGGCAGCCCCAGCATTTT.

Regarding this clonotype: A read error may be the cause here, since a much bigger clone is one base away. This rearrangement joins TRBV19 to TRBJ1-2; TRBD1 might be the D (5 bases). CDR1 and CDR2 from the germline V gene are LNHDA and SQIVND (reference sequence). This CDR3 is 13 amino acids long. CDR3 region: CTSRVTGGDGYTF. CDR3 nucleotides: TGTACCAGTAGGGTTACAGGCGGAGATGGCTACACCTTC.

V gene TRBV2 combines with J gene TRBJ2-7; no clear D. V was shortened by 0 bases and J by 4 bases, with 10 bases between the two germline ends. This CDR3 is 14 amino acids long. The germline V gene encodes CDR1 SNHLY and CDR2 FYNNEI. The CDR3 DNA follows: TGTGCCAGCAGTGAAGCGAACGGACCTTACGAGCAGTACTTC. Amino acids: CASSEANGPYEQYF.

This clonotype was picked up a small number of times. The chain uses TRBV5-1 and TRBJ2-2; a possible D gene is TRBD1 (6 bases). The CDR3 contains 14 residues. V was pared by 6 bases and J by 5 bases, with 14 bases between. Per the germline V gene, CDR1 is SGHRS and CDR2 is YFSETQ. Written as DNA, the CDR3 is TGCGCCAGCACCAATTCACAGGGAACCGGGGAGCTGTTTTTT. Protein: CASTNSQGTGELFF.

This clonotype was observed at least ten times. This chain connects TRBV2 to TRBJ1-4; no clear D gene. The CDR3 loop spans 14 amino acids. Germline CDR1 SNHLY, CDR2 FYNNEI. V lost 4 bases to trimming and J lost 7 bases, with 13 bases between them. CDR3 sequence: CASSAARAGEKLFF. In DNA form, the CDR3 reads TGTGCCAGCAGTGCAGCGAGGGCGGGTGAAAAACTGTTTTTT. Supplemented by reference TRBV2 and TRBJ1-4, the full variable domain reads EPEVTQTPSHQVTQMGQEVILRCVPISNHLYFYWYRQILGQKVEFLVSFYNNEISEKSEIFDDQFSVERPDGSNFTLKIRSTKLEDSAMYFCASSAARAGEKLFFGSGTQLSVL.

Details on this clonotype: A read error may be the cause here, since a much bigger clone is one base away. V is TRBV15 and J is TRBJ1-2; no definite D call. In germline, CDR1 is LNHNV, CDR2 YYDKDF (reference sequence). The CDR3 runs 11 residues. The CDR3 bases are TGTGCCACCAGCAGAGGGGATGGCTTCACCTTC. Protein sequence: CATSRGDGFTF.

This clonotype appeared many times. The V gene is TRBV12-3 or TRBV12-4, the J gene TRBJ2-5, with D perhaps TRBD1 (6 bases). The CDR3 is made up of 14 amino acids. The ends were cut back, 2 bases at V and 2 bases at J, with 9 bases in the middle. CDR3 sequence reads: CASSLLQGQETQYF. In nucleotides, the CDR3 is TGTGCCAGCAGTTTACTACAGGGACAAGAGACCCAGTACTTC.

This clonotype was recorded many times. The CDR3 is CASSRGTAKNYGYTF. In nucleotides, the CDR3 is TGTGCCAGCAGCCGAGGGACAGCCAAAAACTATGGCTACACCTTC. The V gene is TRBV12-3 or TRBV12-4, the J gene TRBJ1-2; 7 nucleotides line up with TRBD1. This CDR3 has 15 amino acids. V lost 6 bases, J lost 2 bases, and 9 bases stayed unmatched.

This clonotype has a count of ten or more. V gene TRBV11-1 combines with J gene TRBJ2-2; 8 positions match TRBD1. Germline-derived CDR1 and CDR2 are SGHAT and FQDESV (reference sequence). With 4 bases clipped from V and 6 bases from J, the junction kept 10 bases outside the gene matches. The CDR3 runs 16 residues. For the CDR3, the DNA is TGTGCCAGCAGCTACCTGACAGGGGTTTTCCCCGGGGAGCTGTTTTTT. It codes for CASSYLTGVFPGELFF.

Note on this clonotype: Compared with germline, one end of the junction differs, possibly owing to a read error. The V call is TRBV12-3 or TRBV12-4, the J call TRBJ1-1; D remains ambiguous. The CDR3 runs to 14 residues. CDR3 in amino acids: CASSPGDLNTEAGF. The DNA for the CDR3 is TGTGCCAGCAGTCCCGGAGACCTGAACACTGAAGCTGGCTTT.